This T cell receptor (beta chain) stems from a study of blood T cell repertoires in COVID-19. Study summary: Samples came from the United States, Italy and Spain, spanning acute and convalescent COVID-19.

This clone has more than one count but fewer than ten. Ages ranged from about 18 to 89 years, with residence in 20 to 30 US areas. The repertoire was sequenced with immunoSEQ multiplex PCR; TCRdb's copy has only in-frame clones and lacks some. This sample has about 210,000 clones, with over 75% found just once. The CDR3 has 12 amino acids. V was pared by 5 bases and J by 1 base, with 5 bases between. Germline loops: CDR1 LNHDA, CDR2 SQIVND (reference sequence). The sample was PBMCs or T cells enriched from blood (not recorded which). This TCR derives from a man aged 30 to 45 with acute COVID-19. V and J are TRBV19 and TRBJ1-1; D ambiguous. The CDR3 spells CASSARNTEAFF. The CDR3 DNA follows: TGTGCCAGTAGTGCTAGGAACACTGAAGCTTTCTTT.